One sample yielded the 18 T cell receptor beta chains listed below, sequenced in a study of blood T cell repertoires in COVID-19. Sequencing used immunoSEQ multiplex PCR; TCRdb keeps in-frame clones, though not all of them. The sample yields about 140,000 clones, approximately 80% seen once. Sequenced input: peripheral blood. These receptors were taken from a man in his 70s who had recovered from COVID-19.

This clone turned up a few times. V and J are TRBV3-1 (or the pseudogene TRBV3-2) and TRBJ2-6; maybe TRBD2 (5 bases). This CDR3 is 16 amino acids long. V was cut by 3 bases and J by 2 bases, with 11 bases left in between. Germline V CDR1 and CDR2: LGHDT, YNNKEL (reference sequence). CDR3 nucleotide sequence: TGTGCCAGCAGCCACGGGGATGGAACTGGGGCCAACGTCCTGACTTTC. This sequence encodes CASSHGDGTGANVLTF.

This clone has only one observation. The chain recombines TRBV4-3 with TRBJ1-1; possible D gene TRBD1, 5 bases. CDR1 and CDR2 (germline): LGHNA, YSLEER. The CDR3 contains 15 residues. Trimming cost V 0 bases and J 0 bases, with 8 bases left between them. This chain's CDR3 is CASSQDWGLNTEAFF. The DNA of the CDR3 is TGCGCCAGCAGCCAAGATTGGGGCTTGAACACTGAAGCTTTCTTT.

The chain links TRBV19 to TRBJ2-7; 10 nucleotides align to TRBD2. V gave up 4 bases and J gave up 0 bases; unmatched junction bases: 6. Germline V lookup: CDR1 LNHDA, CDR2 SQIVND (reference sequence). This CDR3 is built from 16 residues. The CDR3 loop is CASSTWTSGDSYEQYF. Written as DNA, the CDR3 is TGTGCCAGTAGTACCTGGACTAGCGGTGACTCCTACGAGCAGTACTTC.

In its sample, this clone was seen a few times. CDR3: CASSITGGWTGELFF. The DNA of the CDR3 is TGTGCCAGTAGTATAACAGGGGGCTGGACCGGGGAGCTGTTTTTT. This rearrangement joins TRBV19 to TRBJ2-2; 9 positions match TRBD1. The germline V gene encodes CDR1 LNHDA and CDR2 SQIVND (reference sequence). This CDR3 has 15 residues. The trim removed 2 bases at V and 5 bases at J, leaving 3 bases unmatched.

This chain links TRBV5-5 with TRBJ2-1; D gene uncertain. The CDR3 loop spans 13 amino acids. Germline V lookup: CDR1 SGHKS, CDR2 YYEKEE (reference sequence). The germline V and J ends were trimmed by 1 base and 9 bases, with 11 bases remaining between them. CDR3 nucleotides: TGTGCCAGCAGCTTGAGTAGCAGAGGTGAGCAGTTCTTC. Protein: CASSLSSRGEQFF.

V gene TRBV11-2 combines with J gene TRBJ2-1; 8 nucleotides align to TRBD2. Germline loops: CDR1 SGHAT, CDR2 FQNNGV. After removal of 2 bases from V and 2 bases from J, the junction contained 11 bases not matched to a gene. The CDR3 has 18 residues. CDR3 sequence reads: CASSLFRGGRSPYNEQFF. CDR3 in DNA: TGTGCCAGCAGCTTATTTCGTGGCGGGAGGTCACCCTACAATGAGCAGTTCTTC.

The CDR3 is CASSPSGLVSDYEQYF. The DNA of the CDR3 is TGTGCCAGCAGCCCCTCCGGACTAGTCAGTGACTACGAGCAGTACTTC. The rearrangement links TRBV9 to TRBJ2-7; 7 bases agree with TRBD2. CDR1 is SGDLS, CDR2 YYNGEE, per germline. The ends lost 4 bases at V and 3 bases at J; junction bases unmatched: 13. CDR3 length: 16 amino acids. Supplemented by reference TRBV9 and TRBJ2-7, the full variable domain reads DSGVTQTPKHLITATGQRVTLRCSPRSGDLSVYWYQQSLDQGLQFLIQYYNGEERAKGNILERFSAQQFPDLHSELNLSSLELGDSALYFCASSPSGLVSDYEQYFGPGTRLTVT.

The chain couples TRBV5-1 to TRBJ2-4, with D possibly matching TRBD2 (5 bases). Germline CDR1 and CDR2: SGHRS and YFSETQ. The germline V and J ends were trimmed by 2 bases and 0 bases, with 9 bases remaining between them. This CDR3 comprises 15 residues. As DNA, the CDR3 is TGCGCCAGCAGCTTAGAGGGCCCAGCCAAAAACATTCAGTACTTC. The encoded protein is CASSLEGPAKNIQYF.

The CDR3 coding sequence is TGTGCCAGCAGCCTGGTCCAGGGTCAAAGCTCCTACGAGCAGTACTTC. It encodes CASSLVQGQSSYEQYF. This chain uses TRBV5-6 with TRBJ2-7; weak D call: TRBD1 (5 bases). Trimming removed 4 bases at V and 0 bases at J, with 17 bases between. The CDR3 extends over 16 amino acids. Per the germline V gene, CDR1 is SGHDT and CDR2 is YYEEEE.

This clone was seen a few times. The V and J genes are TRBV16 and TRBJ2-1; D might be TRBD2 (5 bases). Germline-derived CDR1 and CDR2 are KGHSY and FQNENV. Trimming removed 2 bases at V and 5 bases at J, with 13 bases between. CDR3 length equals 15 residues. The CDR3 reads CASSQIGIRDNEQFF. The CDR3 nucleotides read TGTGCCAGCAGCCAAATCGGGATTAGGGACAATGAGCAGTTCTTC.

The chain uses TRBV5-6 and TRBJ1-5, with 10 nucleotides matching TRBD1. Losses at the gene ends were 4 bases for V and 5 bases for J; bases not matched to a gene: 3. In germline, CDR1 is SGHDT, CDR2 YYEEEE. The CDR3 has 14 residues. The CDR3 loop reads CASSKGQGYQPQHF. The CDR3 region has the DNA TGTGCCAGCAGCAAGGGACAGGGGTATCAGCCCCAGCATTTT.

The chain employs TRBV18 and TRBJ2-1; 8 bases line up with TRBD2. The CDR3 runs 16 residues. The J segment lost 0 bases and the V segment lost 2 bases, leaving 3 bases of the junction unmatched. Germline CDR1 and CDR2: KGHSH and LQKENI. The CDR3 DNA follows: TGTGCCAGCTCACCAACACTAGCGGTCTCCTACAATGAGCAGTTCTTC. It yields the protein CASSPTLAVSYNEQFF. Complete variable domain (other parts from reference TRBV18 and TRBJ2-1): NAGVMQNPRHLVRRRGQEARLRCSPMKGHSHVYWYRQLPEEGLKFMVYLQKENIIDESGMPKERFSAEFPKEGPSILRIQQVVRGDSAAYFCASSPTLAVSYNEQFFGPGTRLTVL.

The V call is TRBV3-1 (or the pseudogene TRBV3-2), the J call TRBJ2-7, with TRBD2 as a possible D gene (5 bases). Germline CDR1 LGHDT, CDR2 YNNKEL (reference sequence). V lost 3 bases and J 7 bases, leaving 13 bases between the germline ends. The CDR3 has 13 residues. CDR3 DNA sequence: TGTGCCAGCAGCCAGAACCTCGAGGGTGAGCAGTACTTC. As protein: CASSQNLEGEQYF.

This rearrangement joins TRBV27 to TRBJ2-1, with 10 bases aligning to TRBD2. Germline CDR1 and CDR2: MNHEY and SMNVEV (reference sequence). This CDR3 is 15 amino acids long. V shed 5 bases and J 3 bases; nucleotides not matched to a gene: 4. In DNA, the CDR3 is TGTGCCAGCAGTCCAGGACTAGCGGTCTACAATGAGCAGTTCTTC. Protein: CASSPGLAVYNEQFF.

J is TRBJ2-6 and V is TRBV29-1; a possible D gene is TRBD1 (6 bases). This CDR3 spans 18 amino acids. Trimming took 1 base from V and 0 from J, leaving 16 bases between them. Germline-derived CDR1 and CDR2 are SQVTM and ANQGSEA. The CDR3 sequence is CSVEAGARALSGANVLTF. In DNA form, the CDR3 reads TGCAGCGTTGAAGCAGGGGCCAGGGCCCTCTCTGGGGCCAACGTCCTGACTTTC.

This clone was observed a single time. This chain joins TRBV4-1 and TRBJ2-4, with unresolved D. This CDR3 is 12 amino acids long. V gave up 3 bases and J gave up 9 bases, with 9 bases separating them. The germline V gene encodes CDR1 MGHRA and CDR2 YSYEKL. Here the CDR3 DNA reads TGCGCCAGCAGCCATCTAGGCGGCATTCAGTACTTC. Translated: CASSHLGGIQYF.

This rearrangement joins TRBV2 to TRBJ1-4; TRBD1 matches at 11 bases. Per the germline V gene, CDR1 is SNHLY and CDR2 is FYNNEI. The J segment lost 4 bases and the V segment lost 6 bases, leaving 7 bases of the junction unmatched. The CDR3 sequence is 16 residues long. The CDR3 region is CASRPGTGGFNEKLFF. In DNA form, the CDR3 reads TGTGCCAGCAGACCCGGGACAGGGGGTTTTAATGAAAAACTGTTTTTT.

CDR3 nucleotide sequence: TGTGCCAGCAGCTTGGGACTAGCGGTACTAAACACCGGGGAGCTGTTTTTT. Protein product: CASSLGLAVLNTGELFF. This rearrangement joins TRBV7-8 to TRBJ2-2; 11 bases fit TRBD2. V was clipped by 3 bases and J by 2 bases; unmatched bases: 5. The CDR3 totals 17 residues. Germline CDR1 SGHVS, CDR2 FQNEAQ.